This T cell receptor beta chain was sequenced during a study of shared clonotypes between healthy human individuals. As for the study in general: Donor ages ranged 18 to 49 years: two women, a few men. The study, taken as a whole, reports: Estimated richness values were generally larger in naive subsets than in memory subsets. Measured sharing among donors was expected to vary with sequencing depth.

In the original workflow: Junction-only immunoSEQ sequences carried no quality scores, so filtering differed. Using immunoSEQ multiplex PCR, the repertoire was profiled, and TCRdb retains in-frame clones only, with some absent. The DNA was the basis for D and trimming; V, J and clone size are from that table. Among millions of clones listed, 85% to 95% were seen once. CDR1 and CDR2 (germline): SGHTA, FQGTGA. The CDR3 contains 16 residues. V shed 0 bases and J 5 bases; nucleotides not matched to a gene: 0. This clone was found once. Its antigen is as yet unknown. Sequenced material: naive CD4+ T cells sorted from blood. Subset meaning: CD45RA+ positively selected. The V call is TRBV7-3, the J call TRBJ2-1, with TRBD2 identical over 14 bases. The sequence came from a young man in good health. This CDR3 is CASSLTGLAGDNEQFF. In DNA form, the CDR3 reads TGTGCCAGCAGCTTAACGGGACTAGCGGGAGACAATGAGCAGTTCTTC.